This entry lists 11 T cell receptor beta chains sequenced from one sample in a study of T cell repertoires in cytomegalovirus infection. Which antigens these TCRs recognize remains unknown. Using its own MiXCR run on the reads, TCRdb lists one record per CDR3 protein. The data contain 600,000 to 700,000 distinct CDR3 sequences, around 32% of them singletons. The source material was cultured PBMCs, sampled from culture after CMV antigen stimulation. These receptors all stem from a human donor in good health (CMV status not recorded). Some clones in this sample may be carry-over from other donors' samples.

This clonotype has more than one count but fewer than ten. The chain recombines TRBV6-5 with TRBJ1-5; D might be TRBD1 (5 bases). Germline V gives CDR1 MNHEY, CDR2 SVGAGI. Trimming removed 5 bases at V and 6 bases at J, with 17 bases between. This CDR3 region has 15 residues. DNA for the CDR3: TGTGCCAGCAGTGCCGGGACTCCTTGGGGTCAGCCCCAGCATTTT. This encodes CASSAGTPWGQPQHF.

This clonotype was observed a handful of times. The gene calls are TRBV18 and TRBJ2-7, with D perhaps given as TRBD1 or TRBD2 (5 bases each). From germline, CDR1 is KGHSH and CDR2 LQKENI. The CDR3 covers 12 residues. Trimming took off 5 bases at V and 3 bases at J, with 8 bases between the two ends. The CDR3 DNA reads TGTGCCAGCTCAGGGACCCTCTACGAGCAGTACTTC. Translation: CASSGTLYEQYF.

CDR3 DNA sequence: TGCGCCAGCAGCCAGTGGACAGCAGTGAACACTGAAGCTTTCTTT. Translating it yields CASSQWTAVNTEAFF. The chain has TRBV4-1 and TRBJ1-1; tentatively, D is TRBD1 (6 bases). CDR3 length: 15 amino acids. The germline gives CDR1 MGHRA, CDR2 YSYEKL. V lost 3 bases and J lost 0, with 11 bases in between.

This clonotype showed up just a few times. The chain carries TRBV6-7 and TRBJ2-1; the D gene is possibly TRBD2 (5 bases). TRBV6-7 is known as an ORF, though its function is uncertain. The CDR3 spans 16 residues. The germline V and J ends were trimmed by 8 bases and 6 bases, with 23 bases remaining between them. This CDR3 reads CASPNPGILLFNEQFF. The CDR3 region has the DNA TGTGCCAGCCCAAACCCGGGAATACTGTTATTCAATGAGCAGTTCTTC.

This clonotype was counted at least ten times. This chain connects TRBV7-8 to TRBJ1-2, with TRBD1 matching 7 bases. Germline V CDR1 and CDR2: SGHVS, FQNEAQ. Trimming at V came to 0 bases and at J to 7 bases, leaving 5 bases not matched to a gene. The length of the CDR3 is 14 residues. CDR3 DNA sequence: TGTGCCAGCAGCTTAGCGTTCAAGGGGGCTGGCTACACCTTC. Translated, it gives CASSLAFKGAGYTF.

About this clonotype: A much larger clone lies one base from this, so it may be a read error. The V call is TRBV7-2, the J call TRBJ1-6; a weak D match, TRBD1 (5 bases). CDR1 SGHTA and CDR2 FQGNSA come from the germline V gene. The CDR3 totals 15 residues. The CDR3 loop is CASSRGHHYNSPPHF. For the CDR3, the DNA is TGTGCCAGCAGCCGTGGACACCACTATAATTCACCCCCCCACTTT. Drawing the rest from reference TRBV7-2 and TRBJ1-6, the complete variable domain is GAGVSQSPSNKVTEKGKDVELRCDPISGHTALYWYRQSLGQGLEFLIYFQGNSAPDKSGLPSDRFSAERTGGSVSTLTIQRTQQEDSAVYLCASSRGHHYNSPPHFGNGTRLTVT.

This clonotype showed up just a few times. The V call is TRBV14, the J call TRBJ2-3; 8 bases match TRBD2. This CDR3 spans 16 amino acids. V lost 2 bases to trimming and J lost 2 bases; unmatched junction nucleotides: 6. Germline V CDR1 and CDR2: SGHDN, FVKESK. The CDR3 DNA reads as TGTGCCAGCAGCCAATGGGGACTAGAAGACACAGATACGCAGTATTTT. The encoded protein is CASSQWGLEDTDTQYF.

This sequence joins TRBV10-3 and TRBJ2-7, with TRBD1 matching 12 bases. CDR1 is ENHRY, CDR2 SYGVKD, per germline. Trimming cost V 6 bases and J 6 bases; bases outside gene matches: 6. The CDR3 loop spans 14 amino acids. CDR3 in DNA: TGTGCCATCAGACGGGACAGGGGGCGTCTCGAGCAGTACTTC. It encodes CAIRRDRGRLEQYF.

This clonotype came up many times. The gene calls are TRBV7-6 and TRBJ1-6; D not resolved. CDR3 length: 16 amino acids. Germline V gives CDR1 SGHVS, CDR2 FNYEAQ. Trimming shortened V by 2 bases and J by 0 bases, and 8 bases separated the two germline ends. As DNA, the CDR3 is TGTGCCAGCAGCTTAAGGCAGAGCTCCTATAATTCACCCCTCCACTTT. Translation: CASSLRQSSYNSPLHF. Drawing the rest from reference TRBV7-6 and TRBJ1-6, the complete variable domain is GAGVSQSPRYKVTKRGQDVALRCDPISGHVSLYWYRQALGQGPEFLTYFNYEAQQDKSGLPNDRFSAERPEGSISTLTIQRTEQRDSAMYRCASSLRQSSYNSPLHFGNGTRLTVT.

The chain uses TRBV7-2 and TRBJ2-7, with TRBD2 identical over 14 bases. The CDR3 has 16 amino acids. With 5 bases clipped from V and 6 bases from J, the junction kept 9 bases outside the gene matches. Germline V gene data show CDR1 as SGHTA and CDR2 as FQGNSA. This chain's CDR3 is CASSPRGLAGAAEQYF. The CDR3 nucleotides are TGTGCCAGCAGCCCTAGGGGACTAGCGGGGGCTGCCGAGCAGTACTTC.

This clonotype was seen more than once but under ten times. The chain combines TRBV6-2 or TRBV6-3 with TRBJ2-1, with TRBD1 matching 10 bases. The V gene end was trimmed by 10 bases and the J gene end by 5 bases; junction bases not matched to a gene: 5. Germline V lookup: CDR1 MNHEY, CDR2 SVGEGT. This CDR3 has 13 residues. Here the CDR3 reads CATSGQGDNEQFF. CDR3 in DNA: TGTGCCACCTCAGGACAGGGGGACAATGAGCAGTTCTTC.